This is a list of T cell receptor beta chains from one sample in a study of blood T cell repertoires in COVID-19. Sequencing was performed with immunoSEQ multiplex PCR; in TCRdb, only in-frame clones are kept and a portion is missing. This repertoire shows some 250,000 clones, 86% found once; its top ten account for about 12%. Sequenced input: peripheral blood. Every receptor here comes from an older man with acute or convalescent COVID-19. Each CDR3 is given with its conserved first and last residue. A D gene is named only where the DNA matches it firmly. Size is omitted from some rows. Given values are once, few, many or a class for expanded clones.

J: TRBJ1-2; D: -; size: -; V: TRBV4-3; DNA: TGCGCCAGCAGCCCCCAAACAGGGAACGGCTATGGCTACACCTTC; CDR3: CASSPQTGNGYGYTF
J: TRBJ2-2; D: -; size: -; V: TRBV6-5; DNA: TGTGCCAGCAGCTCCGTGGGGCCCGGGGAGCTGTTTTTT; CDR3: CASSSVGPGELFF
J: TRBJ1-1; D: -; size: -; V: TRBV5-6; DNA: TGTGCCAGCAGCTTGGACGCAGGGGCGAACACTGAAGCTTTCTTT; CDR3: CASSLDAGANTEAFF
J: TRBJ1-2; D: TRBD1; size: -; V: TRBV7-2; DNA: TGTGCCAGCAGCTTAGGGCCGGGACAGGGGGGTGGCTACACCTTC; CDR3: CASSLGPGQGGGYTF
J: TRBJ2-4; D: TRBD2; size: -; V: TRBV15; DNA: TGTGCCACCAGCAGAGTTTCGCTCATCGGGGGGACCAAAAACATTCAGTACTTC; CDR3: CATSRVSLIGGTKNIQYF
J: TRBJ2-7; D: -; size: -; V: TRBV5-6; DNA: TGTGCCAGCAGCGTATACTACGAGCAGTACTTC; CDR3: CASSVYYEQYF
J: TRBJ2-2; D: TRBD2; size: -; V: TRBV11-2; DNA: TGTGCCAGCAGCTGGCCTAAAACGGGGGGAGGTACCGGGGAGCTGTTTTTT; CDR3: CASSWPKTGGGTGELFF
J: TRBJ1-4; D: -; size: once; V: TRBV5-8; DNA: TGTGCCAGCAGCCCCCGGGTTGGGGGCGGTGAAAAACTGTTTTTT; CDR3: CASSPRVGGGEKLFF
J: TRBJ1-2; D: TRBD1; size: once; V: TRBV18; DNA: TGTGCCAGCTCACGATTGCAGGGGGATAACTATGGCTACACCTTC; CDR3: CASSRLQGDNYGYTF
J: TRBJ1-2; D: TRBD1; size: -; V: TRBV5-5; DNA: TGTGCCAGCAGCCGCACGACAGGGGACCTCAACTATGGCTACACCTTC; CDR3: CASSRTTGDLNYGYTF
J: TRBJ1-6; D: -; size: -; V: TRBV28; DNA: TGTGCCAGCAGGACTGGACAGTTACTAAATTCACCCCTCCACTTT; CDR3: CASRTGQLLNSPLHF
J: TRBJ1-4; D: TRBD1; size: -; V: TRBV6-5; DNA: TGTGCCAGCAGCTCCCAGGGACAGGGGGAGGAAAAACTGTTTTTT; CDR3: CASSSQGQGEEKLFF
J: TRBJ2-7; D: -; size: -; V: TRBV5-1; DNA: TGCGCCAGCAGATCGGAGCCCAGTACCTACGAGCAGTACTTC; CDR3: CASRSEPSTYEQYF
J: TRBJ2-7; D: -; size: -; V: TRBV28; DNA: TGTGCCAGCAGTGACACTCTCTACTACGAGCAGTACTTC; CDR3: CASSDTLYYEQYF
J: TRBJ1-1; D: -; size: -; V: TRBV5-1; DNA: TGCGCCAGCAGCTTATCGCGGCTGACCAACACTGAAGCTTTCTTT; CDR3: CASSLSRLTNTEAFF
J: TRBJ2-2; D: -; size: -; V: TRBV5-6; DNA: TGTGCCAGCAGCTTGGACCAGGGTGGCACCGGGGAGCTGTTTTTT; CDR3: CASSLDQGGTGELFF
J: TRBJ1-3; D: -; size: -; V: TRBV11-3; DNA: TGTGCCAGCAGATTAGGACAGATGAGCTCTGGAAACACCATATATTTT; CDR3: CASRLGQMSSGNTIYF
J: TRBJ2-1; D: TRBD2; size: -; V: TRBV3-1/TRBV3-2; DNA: TGTGCCAGCAGCCAAGTACCCCAGCGGGGGCCTCCCTACAATGAGCAGTTCTTC; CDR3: CASSQVPQRGPPYNEQFF
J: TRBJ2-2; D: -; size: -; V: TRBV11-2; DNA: TGTGCCAGCAGCTTAGAGCGGGGAACGAACACCGGGGAGCTGTTTTTT; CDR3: CASSLERGTNTGELFF
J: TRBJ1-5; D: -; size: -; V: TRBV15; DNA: TGTGCCACCAGCATAGATCGTGACAGGCCCAATCAGCCCCAGCATTTT; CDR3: CATSIDRDRPNQPQHF
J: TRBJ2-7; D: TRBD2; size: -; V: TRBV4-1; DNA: TGCGCCAGCAGCGAAGCGGGGACTAGTATTTATGAGCAGTACTTC; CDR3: CASSEAGTSIYEQYF
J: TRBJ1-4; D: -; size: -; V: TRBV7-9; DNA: TGTGCCAGCAGCCCCTATGGCGGGGGTCAACCCACAACTAATGAAAAACTGTTTTTT; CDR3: CASSPYGGGQPTTNEKLFF
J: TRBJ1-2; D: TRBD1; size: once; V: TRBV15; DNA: TGTGCCACCAGCCCCCGGGACAGGGGAAATGGCTACACCTTC; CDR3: CATSPRDRGNGYTF
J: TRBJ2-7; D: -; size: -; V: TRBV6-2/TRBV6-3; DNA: TGTGCCAGCAGTCCCGGTCAAACCTACGAGCAGTACTTC; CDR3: CASSPGQTYEQYF
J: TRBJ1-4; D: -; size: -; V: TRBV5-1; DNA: TGCGCCAGCAGTCCTTCTCGGGGGTCGGGTGAAAAACTGTTTTTT; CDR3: CASSPSRGSGEKLFF
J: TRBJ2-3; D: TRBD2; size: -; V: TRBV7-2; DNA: TGTGCCAGCAGATCCAAAAGACTAGCGGGAGGGACAGATACGCAGTATTTT; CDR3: CASRSKRLAGGTDTQYF
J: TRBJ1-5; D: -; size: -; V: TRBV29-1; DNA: TGCAGCGTTGGAGGACAGTCAAATCAGCCCCAGCATTTT; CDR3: CSVGGQSNQPQHF
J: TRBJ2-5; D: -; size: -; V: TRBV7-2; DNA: TGTGCCAGCAGCCTCCTCAGCCAACTACAAGAGACCCAGTACTTC; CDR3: CASSLLSQLQETQYF
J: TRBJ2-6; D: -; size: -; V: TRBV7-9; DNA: TGTGCCAGCAGCTTAGTTGCAGGAACTGGGGCCAACGTCCTGACTTTC; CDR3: CASSLVAGTGANVLTF
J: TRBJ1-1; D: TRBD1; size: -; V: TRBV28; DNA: TGTGCCAGCAGTTTAGCCGACAGGGTTATAAACACTGAAGCTTTCTTT; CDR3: CASSLADRVINTEAFF
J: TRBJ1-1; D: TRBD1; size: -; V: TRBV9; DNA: TGTGCCAGCAGCGGTCCCGGGACAGGTTTGAACACTGAAGCTTTCTTT; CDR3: CASSGPGTGLNTEAFF
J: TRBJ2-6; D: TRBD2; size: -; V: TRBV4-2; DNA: TGTGCCAGCAGCCAAGGACTAGCGGATCCCTCTGGGGCCAACGTCCTGACTTTC; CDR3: CASSQGLADPSGANVLTF
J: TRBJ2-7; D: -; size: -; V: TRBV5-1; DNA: TGCGCCAGCAGCTCGGGGGCGGGGGCCTACGAGCAGTACTTC; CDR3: CASSSGAGAYEQYF
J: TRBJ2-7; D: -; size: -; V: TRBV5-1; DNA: TGCGCCAGCAGAAGGGAGAGCTCCTACGAGCAGTACTTC; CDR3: CASRRESSYEQYF
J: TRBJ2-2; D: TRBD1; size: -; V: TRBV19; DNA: TGTGCCAGTAGTAACCCAGGGGGCGTTGAAACCGGGGAGCTGTTTTTT; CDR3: CASSNPGGVETGELFF